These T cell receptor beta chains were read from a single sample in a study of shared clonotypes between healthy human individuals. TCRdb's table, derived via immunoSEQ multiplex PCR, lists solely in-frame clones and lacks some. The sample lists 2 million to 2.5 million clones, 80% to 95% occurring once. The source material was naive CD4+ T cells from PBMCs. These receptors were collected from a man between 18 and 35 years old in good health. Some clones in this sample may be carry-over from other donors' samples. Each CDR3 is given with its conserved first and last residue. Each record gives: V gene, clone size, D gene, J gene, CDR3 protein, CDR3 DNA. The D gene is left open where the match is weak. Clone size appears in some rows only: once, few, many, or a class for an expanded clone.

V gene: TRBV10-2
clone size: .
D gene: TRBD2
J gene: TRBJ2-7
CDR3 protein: CASATKGAGGRGEQYF
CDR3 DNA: TGCGCCAGCGCGACCAAGGGAGCGGGAGGAAGAGGCGAGCAGTACTTC

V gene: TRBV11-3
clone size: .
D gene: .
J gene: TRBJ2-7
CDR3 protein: CASSFWGGEQYF
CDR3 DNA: TGTGCCAGCAGTTTCTGGGGCGGCGAGCAGTACTTC

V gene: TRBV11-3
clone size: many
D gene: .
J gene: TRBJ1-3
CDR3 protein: CASSLGGGTGNTIYF
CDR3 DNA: TGTGCCAGCAGCCTCGGGGGAGGAACTGGAAACACCATATATTTT

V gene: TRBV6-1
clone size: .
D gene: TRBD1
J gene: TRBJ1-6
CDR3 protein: CASSARQGFGGSPLHF
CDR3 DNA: TGTGCCAGCAGTGCAAGACAGGGTTTCGGAGGTTCACCCCTCCACTTT

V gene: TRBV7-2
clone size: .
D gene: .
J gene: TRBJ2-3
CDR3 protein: CASSLEAGSTDTQYF
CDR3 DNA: TGTGCCAGCAGCTTAGAAGCGGGTAGCACAGATACGCAGTATTTT

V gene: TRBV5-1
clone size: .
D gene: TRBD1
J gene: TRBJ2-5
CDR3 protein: CASSQQKRQGGETQYF
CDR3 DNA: TGCGCCAGCAGCCAACAAAAAAGACAGGGTGGGGAGACCCAGTACTTC

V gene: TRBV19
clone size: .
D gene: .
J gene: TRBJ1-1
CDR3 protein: CASRTLGRNTEAFF
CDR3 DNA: TGTGCCAGTAGAACGTTGGGCCGGAACACTGAAGCTTTCTTT

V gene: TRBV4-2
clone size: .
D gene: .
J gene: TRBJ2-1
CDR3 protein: CASSPNRDEQFF
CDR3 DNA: TGTGCCAGCAGCCCGAATCGCGATGAGCAGTTCTTC

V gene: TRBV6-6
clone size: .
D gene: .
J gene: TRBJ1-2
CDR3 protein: CASSIQDDYGYTF
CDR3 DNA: TGTGCCAGCAGTATACAGGATGACTATGGCTACACCTTC

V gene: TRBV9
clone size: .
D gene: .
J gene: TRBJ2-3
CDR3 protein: CASSPNQAQLGDTQYF
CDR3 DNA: TGTGCCAGCAGCCCCAACCAAGCACAACTAGGAGATACGCAGTATTTT

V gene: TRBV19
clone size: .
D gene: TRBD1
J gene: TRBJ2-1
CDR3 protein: CASSVLQGVSYNEQFF
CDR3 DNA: TGTGCCAGTAGTGTATTACAGGGGGTCTCCTACAATGAGCAGTTCTTC

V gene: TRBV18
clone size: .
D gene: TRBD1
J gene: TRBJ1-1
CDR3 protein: CASSLRDRVLQGMDTEAFF
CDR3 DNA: TGTGCCAGCTCACTCCGGGACAGAGTTCTCCAGGGGATGGACACTGAAGCTTTCTTT

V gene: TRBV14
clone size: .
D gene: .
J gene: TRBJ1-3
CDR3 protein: CASSQVSGATHFSGNTIYF
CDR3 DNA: TGTGCCAGCAGCCAAGTCTCAGGGGCCACTCACTTCTCTGGAAACACCATATATTTT

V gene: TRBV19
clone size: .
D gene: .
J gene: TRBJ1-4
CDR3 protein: CASSIGAVTNEKLFF
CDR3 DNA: TGTGCCAGTAGTATTGGAGCGGTTACTAATGAAAAACTGTTTTTT

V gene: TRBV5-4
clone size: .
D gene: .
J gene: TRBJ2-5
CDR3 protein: CASSIRTVAETQYF
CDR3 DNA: TGTGCCAGCAGCATAAGGACAGTGGCAGAGACCCAGTACTTC

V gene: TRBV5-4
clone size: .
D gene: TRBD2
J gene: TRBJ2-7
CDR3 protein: CASSLGTSGQYEQYF
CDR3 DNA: TGTGCCAGCAGCTTGGGGACTAGCGGACAATACGAGCAGTACTTC

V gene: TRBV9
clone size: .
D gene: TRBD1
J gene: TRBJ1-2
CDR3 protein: CASSLRTGGHYGYTF
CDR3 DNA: TGTGCCAGCAGCCTTCGGACAGGGGGACACTATGGCTACACCTTC

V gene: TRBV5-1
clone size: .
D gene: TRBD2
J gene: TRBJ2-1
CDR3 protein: CASSGGSMYNEQFF
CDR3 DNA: TGCGCCAGCAGCGGCGGGAGTATGTACAATGAGCAGTTCTTC

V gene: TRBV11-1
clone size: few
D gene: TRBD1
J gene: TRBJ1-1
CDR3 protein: CASSPDRGPEAFF
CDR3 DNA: TGTGCCAGCAGCCCAGACAGGGGGCCTGAAGCTTTCTTT

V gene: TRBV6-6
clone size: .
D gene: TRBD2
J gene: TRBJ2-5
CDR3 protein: CASPSRSGKEETQYF
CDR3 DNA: TGTGCCAGCCCCTCAAGGAGCGGGAAAGAAGAGACCCAGTACTTC

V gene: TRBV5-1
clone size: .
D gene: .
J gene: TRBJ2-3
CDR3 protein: CASRPTSTDTQYF
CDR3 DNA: TGCGCCAGCCGTCCCACTAGCACAGATACGCAGTATTTT

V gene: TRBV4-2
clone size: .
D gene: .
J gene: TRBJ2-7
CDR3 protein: CASSQDHGISSYEQYF
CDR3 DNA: TGTGCCAGCAGCCAAGATCATGGGATTAGCTCCTACGAGCAGTACTTC

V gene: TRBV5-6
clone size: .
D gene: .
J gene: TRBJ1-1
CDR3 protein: CASSLGPNTEAFF
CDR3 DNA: TGTGCCAGCAGCTTAGGACCGAACACTGAAGCTTTCTTT

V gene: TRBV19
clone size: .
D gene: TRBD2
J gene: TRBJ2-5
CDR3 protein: CASRMAGGLETQYF
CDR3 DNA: TGTGCCAGTAGAATGGCGGGAGGGCTGGAGACCCAGTACTTC

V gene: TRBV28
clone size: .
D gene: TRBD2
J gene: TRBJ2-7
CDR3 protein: CASNRRTSARRINEQYF
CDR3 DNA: TGTGCCAGCAACCGTCGGACTAGCGCTCGGAGGATCAACGAGCAGTACTTC

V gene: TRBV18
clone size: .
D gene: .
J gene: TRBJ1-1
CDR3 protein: CASSLGQFTEAFF
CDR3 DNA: TGTGCCAGCTCCCTAGGACAATTCACTGAAGCTTTCTTT

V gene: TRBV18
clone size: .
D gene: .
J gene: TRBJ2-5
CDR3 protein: CASSPGQETQYF
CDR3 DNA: TGTGCCAGCTCACCCGGGCAAGAGACCCAGTACTTC

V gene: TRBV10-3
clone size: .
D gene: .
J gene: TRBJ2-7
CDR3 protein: CAISGDGSSYEQYF
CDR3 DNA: TGTGCCATCAGTGGTGACGGGAGCTCCTACGAGCAGTACTTC

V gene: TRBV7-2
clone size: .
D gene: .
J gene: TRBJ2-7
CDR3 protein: CASSSNTGGEQYF
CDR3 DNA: TGTGCCAGCAGCAGTAATACCGGTGGCGAGCAGTACTTC

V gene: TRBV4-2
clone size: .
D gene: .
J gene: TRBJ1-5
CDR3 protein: CASSQRTRGPQHF
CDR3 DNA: TGTGCCAGCAGCCAAAGGACTCGGGGGCCCCAGCATTTT

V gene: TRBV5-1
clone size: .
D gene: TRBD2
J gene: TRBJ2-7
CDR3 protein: CASSLGLAVSSYEQYF
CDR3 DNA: TGCGCCAGCAGCTTGGGACTAGCGGTAAGCTCCTACGAGCAGTACTTC

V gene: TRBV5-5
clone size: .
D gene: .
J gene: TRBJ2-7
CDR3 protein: CASSLTARSSYEQYF
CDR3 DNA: TGTGCCAGCAGCTTGACGGCCAGGAGCTCCTACGAGCAGTACTTC

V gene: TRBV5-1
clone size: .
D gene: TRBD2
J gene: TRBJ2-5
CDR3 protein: CASRTSGIQETQYF
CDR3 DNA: TGCGCCAGCCGCACTAGCGGTATACAAGAGACCCAGTACTTC

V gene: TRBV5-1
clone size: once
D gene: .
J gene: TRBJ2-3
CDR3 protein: CASSLHFPGTKGPDTQYF
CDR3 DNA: TGCGCCAGCAGCTTGCATTTCCCCGGGACCAAGGGCCCAGATACGCAGTATTTT

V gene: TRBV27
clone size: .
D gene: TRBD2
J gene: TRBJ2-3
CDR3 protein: CASSLRTSVDTQYF
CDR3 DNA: TGTGCCAGCAGTTTACGGACTAGCGTAGATACGCAGTATTTT

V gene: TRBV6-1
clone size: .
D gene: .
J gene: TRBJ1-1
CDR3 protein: CASSQWNTEAFF
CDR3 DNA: TGTGCCAGCAGTCAGTGGAACACTGAAGCTTTCTTT

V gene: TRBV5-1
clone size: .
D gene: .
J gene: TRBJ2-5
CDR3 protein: CASSLSGGPQETQYF
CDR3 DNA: TGCGCCAGCAGCTTAAGCGGAGGCCCCCAAGAGACCCAGTACTTC

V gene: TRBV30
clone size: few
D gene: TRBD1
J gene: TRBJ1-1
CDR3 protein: CAWSSRDRVNTEAFF
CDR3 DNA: TGTGCCTGGAGTTCCCGGGACAGGGTGAACACTGAAGCTTTCTTT

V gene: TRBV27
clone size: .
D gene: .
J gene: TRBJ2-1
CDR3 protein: CASSFREYNEQFF
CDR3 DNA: TGTGCCAGCAGTTTTCGTGAATACAATGAGCAGTTCTTC

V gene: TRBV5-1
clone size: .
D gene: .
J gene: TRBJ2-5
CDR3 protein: CASTSIWGSQETQYF
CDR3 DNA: TGCGCCAGCACCTCCATCTGGGGATCCCAAGAGACCCAGTACTTC

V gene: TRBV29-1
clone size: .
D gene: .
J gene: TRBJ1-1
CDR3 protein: CSVEDLRRGGEAFF
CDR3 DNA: TGCAGCGTTGAAGATCTACGGCGGGGAGGGGAAGCTTTCTTT

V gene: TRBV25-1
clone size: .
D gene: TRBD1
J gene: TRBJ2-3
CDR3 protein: CASSGDRVLDTQYF
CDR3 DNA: TGTGCCAGCAGCGGGGACAGGGTTCTAGATACGCAGTATTTT

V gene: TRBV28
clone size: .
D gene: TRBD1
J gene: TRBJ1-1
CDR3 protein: CASSLNRGGPFF
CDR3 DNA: TGTGCCAGCAGTTTGAACAGGGGAGGGCCTTTCTTT

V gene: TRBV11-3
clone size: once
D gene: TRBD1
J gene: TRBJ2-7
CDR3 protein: CASSLGTETYEQYF
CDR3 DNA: TGTGCCAGCAGCCTCGGGACAGAGACCTACGAGCAGTACTTC

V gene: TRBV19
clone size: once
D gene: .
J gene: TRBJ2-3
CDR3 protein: CASSLWDTQYF
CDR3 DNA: TGTGCCAGTAGTCTCTGGGATACGCAGTATTTT

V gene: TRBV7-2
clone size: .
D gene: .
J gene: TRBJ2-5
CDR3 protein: CASSLPLGRIQETQYF
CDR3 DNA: TGTGCCAGCAGCTTACCCCTGGGACGGATACAAGAGACCCAGTACTTC

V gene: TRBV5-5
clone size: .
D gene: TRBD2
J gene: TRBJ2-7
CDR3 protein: CASSGTSGSYEQYF
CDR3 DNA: TGTGCCAGCTCTGGGACTAGCGGTTCCTACGAGCAGTACTTC

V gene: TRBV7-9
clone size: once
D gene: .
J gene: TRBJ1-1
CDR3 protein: CASSLQVRKDSALPEAFF
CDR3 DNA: TGTGCCAGCAGCTTACAGGTTCGGAAGGACTCTGCCCTCCCTGAAGCTTTCTTT

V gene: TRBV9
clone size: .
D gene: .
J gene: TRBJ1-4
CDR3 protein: CASSVLGEKLFF
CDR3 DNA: TGTGCCAGCAGCGTACTGGGGGAAAAACTGTTTTTT